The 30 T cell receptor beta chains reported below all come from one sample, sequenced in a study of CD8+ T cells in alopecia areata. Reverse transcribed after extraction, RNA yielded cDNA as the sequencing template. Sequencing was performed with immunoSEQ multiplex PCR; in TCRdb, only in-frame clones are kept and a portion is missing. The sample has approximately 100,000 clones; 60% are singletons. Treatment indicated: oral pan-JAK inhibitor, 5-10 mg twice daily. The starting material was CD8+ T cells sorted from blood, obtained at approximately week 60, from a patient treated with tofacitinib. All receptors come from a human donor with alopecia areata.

CDR3 in DNA: TGTGCCACCAGCAGAGAATCGGGAATCAGCCGCACAGATACGCAGTATTTT. Translation: CATSRESGISRTDTQYF. This chain joins TRBV15 and TRBJ2-3; D may be TRBD2 (5 bases). Germline CDR1 is LNHNV and CDR2 is YYDKDF (reference sequence). The CDR3 has 17 residues. V dropped 0 bases and J dropped 1 base, with 14 bases sitting between them.

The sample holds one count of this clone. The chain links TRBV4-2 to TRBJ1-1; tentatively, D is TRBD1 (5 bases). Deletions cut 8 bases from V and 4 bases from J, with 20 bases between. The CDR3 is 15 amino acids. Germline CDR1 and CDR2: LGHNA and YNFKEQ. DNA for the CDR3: TGTGCCAGCTCCGATCCTGGCGGGACGGGCACTGAAGCTTTCTTT. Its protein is CASSDPGGTGTEAFF.

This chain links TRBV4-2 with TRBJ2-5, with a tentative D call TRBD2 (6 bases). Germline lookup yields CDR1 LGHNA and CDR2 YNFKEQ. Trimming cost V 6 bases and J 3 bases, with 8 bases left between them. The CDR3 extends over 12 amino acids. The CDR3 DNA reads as TGTGCCAGCAGTTGGAGGGAAGAGACCCAGTACTTC. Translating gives CASSWREETQYF.

The CDR3 bases are TGTGCCAGCAGTCCAGTCTCTGGGGCCAACGTCCTGACTTTC. Translation gives CASSPVSGANVLTF. V is TRBV27 and J is TRBJ2-6; D is unresolved. V gave up 5 bases and J gave up 0 bases, with 5 bases separating them. Germline lookup yields CDR1 MNHEY and CDR2 SMNVEV (reference sequence). CDR3 length equals 14 residues.

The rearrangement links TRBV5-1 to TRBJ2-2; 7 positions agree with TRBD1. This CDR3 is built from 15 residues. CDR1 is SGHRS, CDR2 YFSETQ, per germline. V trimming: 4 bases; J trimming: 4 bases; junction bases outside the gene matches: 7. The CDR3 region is CASSVRTGSTGELFF. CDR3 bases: TGCGCCAGCAGCGTACGGACAGGAAGCACCGGGGAGCTGTTTTTT. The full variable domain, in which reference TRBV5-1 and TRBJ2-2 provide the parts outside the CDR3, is KAGVTQTPRYLIKTRGQQVTLSCSPISGHRSVSWYQQTPGQGLQFLFEYFSETQRNKGNFPGRFSGRQFSNSRSEMNVSTLELGDSALYLCASSVRTGSTGELFFGEGSRLTVL.

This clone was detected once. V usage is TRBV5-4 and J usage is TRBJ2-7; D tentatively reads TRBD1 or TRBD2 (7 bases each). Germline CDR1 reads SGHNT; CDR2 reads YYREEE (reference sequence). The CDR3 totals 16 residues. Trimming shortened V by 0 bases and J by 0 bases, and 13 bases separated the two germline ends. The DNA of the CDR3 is TGTGCCAGCAGCTTGGCTGACAGGGACTACTCCTACGAGCAGTACTTC. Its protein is CASSLADRDYSYEQYF.

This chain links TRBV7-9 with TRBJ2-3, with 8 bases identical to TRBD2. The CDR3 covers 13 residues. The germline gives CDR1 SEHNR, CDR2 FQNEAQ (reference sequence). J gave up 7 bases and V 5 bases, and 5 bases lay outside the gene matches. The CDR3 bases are TGTGCCAGCAGCCCCGGGGGGGGGTATACGCAGTATTTT. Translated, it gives CASSPGGGYTQYF.

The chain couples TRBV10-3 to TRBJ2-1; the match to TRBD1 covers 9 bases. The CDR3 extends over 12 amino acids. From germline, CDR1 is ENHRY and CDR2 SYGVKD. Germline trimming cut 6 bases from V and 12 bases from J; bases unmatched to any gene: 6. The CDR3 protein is CAIRQQGAAQFF. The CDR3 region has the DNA TGTGCCATCAGACAACAGGGGGCGGCGCAGTTCTTC.

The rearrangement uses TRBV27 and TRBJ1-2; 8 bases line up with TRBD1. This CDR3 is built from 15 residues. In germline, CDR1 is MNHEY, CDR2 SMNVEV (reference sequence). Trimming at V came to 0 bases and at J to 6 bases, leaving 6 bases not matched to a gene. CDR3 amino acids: CASSLSIGQGHGYTF. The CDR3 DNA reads TGTGCCAGCAGTTTATCTATCGGACAGGGACATGGCTACACCTTC.

CDR3 in amino acids: CASSPWTGMYEQYF. CDR3 nucleotides: TGCGCCAGCAGCCCTTGGACAGGGATGTACGAGCAGTACTTC. The chain is built from TRBV5-1 and TRBJ2-7; 8 bases agree with TRBD1. Unmatched junction bases numbered 7, after V lost 4 bases and J lost 4 bases. This CDR3 region has 14 residues. The V gene's germline CDR1 is SGHRS and CDR2 YFSETQ.

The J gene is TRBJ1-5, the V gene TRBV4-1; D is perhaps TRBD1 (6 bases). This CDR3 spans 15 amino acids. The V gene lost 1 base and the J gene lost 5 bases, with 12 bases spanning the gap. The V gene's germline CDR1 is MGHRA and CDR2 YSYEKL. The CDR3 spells CASSQAAGEYQPQHF. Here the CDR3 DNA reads TGCGCCAGCAGCCAAGCAGCAGGGGAGTATCAGCCCCAGCATTTT.

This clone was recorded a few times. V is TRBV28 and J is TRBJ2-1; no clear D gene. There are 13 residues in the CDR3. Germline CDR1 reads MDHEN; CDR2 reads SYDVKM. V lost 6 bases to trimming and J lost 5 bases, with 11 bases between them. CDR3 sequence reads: CASSSRGNNEQFF. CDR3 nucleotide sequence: TGTGCCAGCAGCTCCCGTGGGAACAATGAGCAGTTCTTC.

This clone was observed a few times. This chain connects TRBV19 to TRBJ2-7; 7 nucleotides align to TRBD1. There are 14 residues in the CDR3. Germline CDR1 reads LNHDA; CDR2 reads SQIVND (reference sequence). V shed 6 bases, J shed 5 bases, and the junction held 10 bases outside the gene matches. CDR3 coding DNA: TGTGCCAGTAGCCGACAGGGAGTGGTACACGAGCAGTACTTC. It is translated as CASSRQGVVHEQYF.

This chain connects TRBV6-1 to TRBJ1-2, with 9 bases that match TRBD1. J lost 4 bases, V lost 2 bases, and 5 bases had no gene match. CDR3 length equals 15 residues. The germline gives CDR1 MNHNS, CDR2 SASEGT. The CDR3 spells CASSELGTGSYGYTF. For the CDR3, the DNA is TGTGCCAGCAGTGAATTAGGGACAGGGTCCTATGGCTACACCTTC.

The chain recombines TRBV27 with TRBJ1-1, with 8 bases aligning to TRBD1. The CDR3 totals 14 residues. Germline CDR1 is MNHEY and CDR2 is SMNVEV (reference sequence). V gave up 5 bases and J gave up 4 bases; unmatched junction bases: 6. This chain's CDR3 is CASSLRQGLTEAFF. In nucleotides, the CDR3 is TGTGCCAGCAGTCTCCGACAGGGGCTCACTGAAGCTTTCTTT.

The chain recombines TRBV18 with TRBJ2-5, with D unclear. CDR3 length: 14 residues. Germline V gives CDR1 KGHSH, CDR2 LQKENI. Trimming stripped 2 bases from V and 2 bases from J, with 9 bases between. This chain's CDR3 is CASSPGGSQETQYF. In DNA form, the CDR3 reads TGTGCCAGCTCACCAGGCGGATCGCAAGAGACCCAGTACTTC.

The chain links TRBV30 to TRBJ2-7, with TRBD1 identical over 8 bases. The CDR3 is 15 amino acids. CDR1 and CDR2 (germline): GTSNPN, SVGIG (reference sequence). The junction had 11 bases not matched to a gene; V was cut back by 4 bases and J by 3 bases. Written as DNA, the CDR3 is TGTGCCTGGACCGCAGAGGACAGGGATCTCTACGAGCAGTACTTC. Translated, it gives CAWTAEDRDLYEQYF.

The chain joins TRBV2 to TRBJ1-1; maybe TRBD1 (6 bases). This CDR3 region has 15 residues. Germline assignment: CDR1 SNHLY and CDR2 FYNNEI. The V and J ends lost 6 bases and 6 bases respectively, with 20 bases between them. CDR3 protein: CASRARQVGNAEAFF. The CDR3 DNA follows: TGTGCCAGCAGGGCCCGACAGGTGGGCAACGCTGAAGCTTTCTTT.

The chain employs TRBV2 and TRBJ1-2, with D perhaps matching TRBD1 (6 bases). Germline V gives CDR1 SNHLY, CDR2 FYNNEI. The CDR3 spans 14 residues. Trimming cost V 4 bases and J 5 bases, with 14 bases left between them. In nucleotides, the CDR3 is TGTGCCAGCAGTGTCTCGGGGGCGGGGTATGGCTACACCTTC. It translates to CASSVSGAGYGYTF.

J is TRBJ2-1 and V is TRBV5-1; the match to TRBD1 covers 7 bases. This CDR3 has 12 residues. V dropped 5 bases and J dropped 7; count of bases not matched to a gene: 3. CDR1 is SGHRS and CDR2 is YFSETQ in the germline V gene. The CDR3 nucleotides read TGCGCCAGCAGGATGGGACAGAATGAGCAGTTCTTC. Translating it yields CASRMGQNEQFF.

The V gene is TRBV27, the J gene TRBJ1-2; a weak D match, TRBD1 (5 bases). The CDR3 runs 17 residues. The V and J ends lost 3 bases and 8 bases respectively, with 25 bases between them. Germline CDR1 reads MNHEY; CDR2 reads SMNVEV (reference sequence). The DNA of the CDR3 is TGTGCCAGCAGTTTTCTTAATACCGGGGCCCTCCTGGGGGGCTACACCTTC. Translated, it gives CASSFLNTGALLGGYTF.

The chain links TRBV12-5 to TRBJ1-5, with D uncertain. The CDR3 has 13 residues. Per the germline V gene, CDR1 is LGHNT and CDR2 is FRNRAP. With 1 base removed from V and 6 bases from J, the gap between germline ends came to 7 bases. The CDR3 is CASGLGGSQPQHF. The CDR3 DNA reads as TGTGCTAGTGGTTTGGGTGGGAGTCAGCCCCAGCATTTT.

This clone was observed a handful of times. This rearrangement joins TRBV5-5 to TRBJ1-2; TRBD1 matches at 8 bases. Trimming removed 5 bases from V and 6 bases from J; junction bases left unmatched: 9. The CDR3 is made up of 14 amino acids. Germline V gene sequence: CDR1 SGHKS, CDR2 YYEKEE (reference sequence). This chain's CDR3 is CASSPTGGRDGYTF. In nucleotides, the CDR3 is TGTGCCAGCAGTCCAACAGGGGGGAGAGATGGCTACACCTTC.

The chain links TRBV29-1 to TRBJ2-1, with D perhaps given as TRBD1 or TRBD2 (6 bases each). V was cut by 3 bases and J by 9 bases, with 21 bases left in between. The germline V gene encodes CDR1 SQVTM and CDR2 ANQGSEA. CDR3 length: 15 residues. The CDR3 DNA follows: TGCAGCGTTGAGGGGACCTCGAGGGGGGAGAGTGAGCAGTTCTTC. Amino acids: CSVEGTSRGESEQFF.

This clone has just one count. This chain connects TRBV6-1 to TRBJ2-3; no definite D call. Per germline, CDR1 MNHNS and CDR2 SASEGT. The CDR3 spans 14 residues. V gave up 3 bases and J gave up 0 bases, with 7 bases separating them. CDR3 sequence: CASSDARSTDTQYF. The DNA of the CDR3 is TGTGCCAGCAGTGACGCCAGGAGCACAGATACGCAGTATTTT.

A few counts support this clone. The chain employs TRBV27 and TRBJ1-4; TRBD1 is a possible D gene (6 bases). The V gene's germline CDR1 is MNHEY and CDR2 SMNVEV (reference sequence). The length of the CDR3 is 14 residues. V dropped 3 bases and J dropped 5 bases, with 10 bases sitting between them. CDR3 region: CASSLGGANEKLFF. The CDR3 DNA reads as TGTGCCAGCAGTTTGGGGGGGGCGAATGAAAAACTGTTTTTT.

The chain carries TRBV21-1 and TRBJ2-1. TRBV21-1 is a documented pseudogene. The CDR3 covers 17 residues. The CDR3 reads CASSKGGQEITYNEQFF. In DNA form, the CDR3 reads TGTGCCAGCAGCAAAGGAGGTCAGGAAATCACCTACAATGAGCAGTTCTTC.

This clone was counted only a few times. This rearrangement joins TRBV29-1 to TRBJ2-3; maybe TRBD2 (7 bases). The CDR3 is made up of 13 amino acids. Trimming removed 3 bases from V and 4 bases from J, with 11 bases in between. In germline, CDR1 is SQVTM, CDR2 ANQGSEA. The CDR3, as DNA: TGCAGCGTTGAGGGGGGGCGGGCAGATACGCAGTATTTT. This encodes CSVEGGRADTQYF.

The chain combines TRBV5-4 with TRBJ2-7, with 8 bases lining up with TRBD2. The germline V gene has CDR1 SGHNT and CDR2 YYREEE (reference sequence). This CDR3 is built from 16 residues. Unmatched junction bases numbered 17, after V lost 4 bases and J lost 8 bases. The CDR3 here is CASSSSGLGAGGKQYF. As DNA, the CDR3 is TGTGCCAGCAGCAGCTCGGGACTAGGGGCCGGCGGGAAGCAGTACTTC.

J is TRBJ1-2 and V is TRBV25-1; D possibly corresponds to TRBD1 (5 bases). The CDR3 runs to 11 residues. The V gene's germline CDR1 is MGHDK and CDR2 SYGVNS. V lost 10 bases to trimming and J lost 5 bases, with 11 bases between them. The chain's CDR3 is CAIRTPYGYTF. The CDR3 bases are TGTGCCATCCGGACACCTTATGGCTACACCTTC.